This T cell receptor beta chain was documented in a study of vaccination effects on CD4 cells after COVID-19. About the research overall: Convalescent patient samples, from two individuals, date to 16 days and one week before vaccination. Overall study results and limits: Convalescent patients were few in the study, and early post-infection timepoints were absent.

Produced via immunoSEQ multiplex PCR; TCRdb's table is partial and in-frame only. The table lists about 20,000 clones, roughly 80% of them singletons. V lost 5 bases to trimming and J lost 3 bases; unmatched junction nucleotides: 8. Germline-derived CDR1 and CDR2 are MNHEY and SVGAGI. The CDR3 runs 15 residues. Concerning this clone: What it binds is not known.

With the ViraFEST assay, the study expanded antigen-specific CD4+ T cells using viral peptide pools, then sequenced them. After around nine days in culture, the CD4+ T cells were isolated. From March to December 2020, the person had a SARS-CoV-2 infection that was confirmed by PCR. A density of about 2.2 million PBMC per well was used; these cells were cultured with about 9.1 IU/ml IL-2 and roughly 9.2 ug/ml peptides. The chain uses TRBV6-5 and TRBJ2-3; 7 positions match TRBD1. This specimen was CD4+ T cells from PBMCs cultured with a peptide pool, taken before COVID-19 vaccination. The sequence derives from a human donor who had a prior SARS-CoV-2 infection. The DNA of the CDR3 is TGTGCCAGCAGTACAGGGGTCGGAAGAACAGATACGCAGTATTTT. Translation: CASSTGVGRTDTQYF.